The 3 T cell receptor beta chains reported below all come from one sample, sequenced in a study of blood T cell repertoires in COVID-19. Sequenced by immunoSEQ multiplex PCR; TCRdb stores in-frame clones only, minus some. This repertoire shows 300,000 or so clones, 85% to 90% found once; its top ten account for under 3.5%. The sample consisted of peripheral blood. Receptor source: a woman in her thirties with COVID-19, enrolled during active disease.

V gene TRBV13 combines with J gene TRBJ2-3; D is undetermined. V lost 5 bases to trimming and J lost 7 bases, with 25 bases between them. CDR3 size: 17 residues. Germline lookup yields CDR1 PRHDT and CDR2 FYEKMQ (reference sequence). The CDR3 DNA is TGTGCCAGCAGCCAGAGTACATCCGGGTCCCGCGGAAATACGCAGTATTTT. Amino acids: CASSQSTSGSRGNTQYF.

The V gene is TRBV14, the J gene TRBJ2-7, with a tentative D call TRBD1 (5 bases). Germline CDR1 reads SGHDN; CDR2 reads FVKESK. The CDR3 sequence is 14 residues long. Trimming left V 0 bases short and J 7 bases short, with 13 bases between. CDR3 in DNA: TGTGCCAGCAGCCAAGAAAGGGGCTCGAGGGAGCAGTACTTC. This translates into CASSQERGSREQYF.

The chain carries TRBV28 and TRBJ1-2; 7 nucleotides agree with TRBD1. Germline CDR1 is MDHEN and CDR2 is SYDVKM. J lost 8 bases, V lost 3 bases, and 6 bases had no gene match. The CDR3 totals 13 residues. For the CDR3, the DNA is TGTGCCAGCAGTTTCGAGGGGGCAAGGGGCTACACCTTC. It specifies CASSFEGARGYTF.